These T cell receptor beta chains were read from a single sample in a study of blood T cell repertoires in COVID-19. Sequenced by immunoSEQ multiplex PCR; TCRdb stores in-frame clones only, minus some. This sample has about 170,000 clones; approximately 83% occur once, and the top ten carry about 2.6%. The sequencing sample was made of peripheral blood. These TCRs come from a human donor with acute or convalescent COVID-19. The donor label of this sample is uncertain. Each CDR3 is given with its conserved first and last residue. Each record gives: V gene, clone size, J gene, D gene, CDR3 protein, CDR3 DNA. A D gene is named only where the DNA matches it firmly. Not all rows give a size; the values are once, few, many and, for expanded clones, a class.

v_gene: TRBV5-1
abundance: -
j_gene: TRBJ2-2
d_gene: TRBD2
CDR3aa: CASTPPGLAVGELFF
CDR3nt: TGCGCCAGCACCCCTCCGGGACTAGCAGTTGGGGAGCTGTTTTTT

v_gene: TRBV6-5
abundance: -
j_gene: TRBJ2-5
d_gene: -
CDR3aa: CAAKEGAWETQYF
CDR3nt: TGTGCCGCTAAGGAGGGGGCATGGGAGACCCAGTACTTC

v_gene: TRBV7-9
abundance: -
j_gene: TRBJ1-3
d_gene: -
CDR3aa: CASSFGLTGTGNTIYF
CDR3nt: TGTGCCAGCAGCTTTGGCCTCACAGGGACTGGAAACACCATATATTTT

v_gene: TRBV15
abundance: -
j_gene: TRBJ2-1
d_gene: TRBD2
CDR3aa: CATTPRGGVTSNEQFF
CDR3nt: TGTGCCACCACCCCGCGGGGGGGGGTTACCAGCAATGAGCAGTTCTTC

v_gene: TRBV20-1
abundance: -
j_gene: TRBJ1-2
d_gene: -
CDR3aa: CSPSGTDYGYTF
CDR3nt: TGCAGTCCGAGTGGTACTGACTATGGCTACACCTTC

v_gene: TRBV5-4
abundance: -
j_gene: TRBJ2-1
d_gene: TRBD1
CDR3aa: CASSSRDRGTYNEQFF
CDR3nt: TGTGCCAGCAGCAGCCGGGACAGGGGAACCTACAATGAGCAGTTCTTC

v_gene: TRBV14
abundance: -
j_gene: TRBJ2-5
d_gene: TRBD2
CDR3aa: CASSAGRGTQYF
CDR3nt: TGTGCCAGCAGCGCCGGGAGGGGGACCCAGTACTTC

v_gene: TRBV28
abundance: -
j_gene: TRBJ2-4
d_gene: TRBD1
CDR3aa: CASSISTGVKNIQYF
CDR3nt: TGTGCCAGCAGTATAAGCACAGGGGTCAAAAACATTCAGTACTTC

v_gene: TRBV5-1
abundance: once
j_gene: TRBJ2-7
d_gene: TRBD2
CDR3aa: CASSTSGSSYEQYF
CDR3nt: TGCGCCAGCAGCACTAGCGGGAGCTCCTACGAGCAGTACTTC

v_gene: TRBV27
abundance: many
j_gene: TRBJ2-7
d_gene: TRBD1
CDR3aa: CASSLYRTGYDEQYF
CDR3nt: TGTGCCAGCAGTTTATATAGGACAGGGTACGACGAGCAGTACTTC

v_gene: TRBV5-1
abundance: -
j_gene: TRBJ1-3
d_gene: TRBD1
CDR3aa: CASSSQGGSGNTIYF
CDR3nt: TGCGCCAGCAGCTCACAGGGGGGATCCGGAAACACCATATATTTT

v_gene: TRBV11-2
abundance: few
j_gene: TRBJ2-2
d_gene: -
CDR3aa: CASSLGLRGGELFF
CDR3nt: TGTGCCAGCAGCTTGGGGCTAAGAGGCGGGGAGCTGTTTTTT

v_gene: TRBV15
abundance: -
j_gene: TRBJ2-7
d_gene: TRBD2
CDR3aa: CATSRDLATSGYYEQYF
CDR3nt: TGTGCCACCAGCAGAGATCTGGCCACTAGCGGGTACTACGAGCAGTACTTC

v_gene: TRBV7-3
abundance: -
j_gene: TRBJ2-3
d_gene: TRBD2
CDR3aa: CASSLVVAGVDTQYF
CDR3nt: TGTGCCAGCAGCTTAGTAGTAGCGGGAGTAGATACGCAGTATTTT

v_gene: TRBV18
abundance: -
j_gene: TRBJ1-1
d_gene: -
CDR3aa: CASSTGLVTEAFF
CDR3nt: TGTGCCAGTTCCACAGGGTTGGTCACTGAAGCTTTCTTT

v_gene: TRBV25-1
abundance: -
j_gene: TRBJ2-3
d_gene: TRBD2
CDR3aa: CASSERLRGRESDTQYF
CDR3nt: TGTGCCAGCAGTGAAAGACTTCGCGGGAGGGAGTCAGATACGCAGTATTTT

v_gene: TRBV5-6
abundance: -
j_gene: TRBJ1-3
d_gene: -
CDR3aa: CASSPINRDSGNTIYF
CDR3nt: TGTGCCAGCAGCCCTATCAACAGAGACTCTGGAAACACCATATATTTT

v_gene: TRBV9
abundance: -
j_gene: TRBJ2-7
d_gene: -
CDR3aa: CASSVLTGEGSEQYF
CDR3nt: TGTGCCAGCAGCGTTTTGACAGGGGAGGGAAGCGAGCAGTACTTC

v_gene: TRBV5-1
abundance: -
j_gene: TRBJ2-3
d_gene: TRBD1
CDR3aa: CASSWTGSTDTQYF
CDR3nt: TGCGCCAGCAGCTGGACAGGGAGCACAGATACGCAGTATTTT

v_gene: TRBV5-4
abundance: -
j_gene: TRBJ2-7
d_gene: TRBD1
CDR3aa: CASSPLGQGTTYEQYF
CDR3nt: TGTGCCAGCAGCCCTCTTGGACAGGGTACCACCTACGAGCAGTACTTC

v_gene: TRBV19
abundance: -
j_gene: TRBJ1-1
d_gene: TRBD1
CDR3aa: CASSMTGRNTEAFF
CDR3nt: TGTGCCAGTAGTATGACAGGGAGGAACACTGAAGCTTTCTTT

v_gene: TRBV29-1
abundance: -
j_gene: TRBJ2-5
d_gene: TRBD2
CDR3aa: CSVIPPLAGVGETQYF
CDR3nt: TGCAGTGTCATACCCCCCTTAGCGGGAGTCGGGGAGACCCAGTACTTC